This TCR beta chain came from a study of graft-versus-host responses after intestinal transplantation. At the level of the study: Isolated intestinal, liver-intestinal, or multivisceral transplants had been given to the recipients. Recipients across the board were started on anti-thymocyte globulin induction, then kept on tacrolimus and steroids for about 3 years. Study results and caveats: Patients with graft-donor T cell macrochimerism had high graft-versus-host to host-versus-graft clonal ratios in allografts.

Concerning this clone itself: Its antigen is still unknown.

Measured with immunoSEQ multiplex PCR; TCRdb has only the in-frame clones, and not every one. The sample contains tens of thousands of clones, approximately 95% of which appear only once. The germline CDR1 and CDR2 sequences are MRHNA and SNTAGT. The CDR3 extends over 15 amino acids. With 0 bases clipped from V and 6 bases from J, the junction kept 1 base outside the gene matches. This clonotype originated in a human patient who received an intestinal transplant, so some T cells may come from the graft donor. V is TRBV6-4 and J is TRBJ2-1; 11 bases align to TRBD2. Specimen: PBMCs, collected around 27 months after a first intestinal transplant, on the day of a second. CDR3 residues: CASSDSSGGANEQFF. In nucleotides, the CDR3 is TGTGCCAGCAGTGACTCTAGCGGGGGGGCCAATGAGCAGTTCTTC.